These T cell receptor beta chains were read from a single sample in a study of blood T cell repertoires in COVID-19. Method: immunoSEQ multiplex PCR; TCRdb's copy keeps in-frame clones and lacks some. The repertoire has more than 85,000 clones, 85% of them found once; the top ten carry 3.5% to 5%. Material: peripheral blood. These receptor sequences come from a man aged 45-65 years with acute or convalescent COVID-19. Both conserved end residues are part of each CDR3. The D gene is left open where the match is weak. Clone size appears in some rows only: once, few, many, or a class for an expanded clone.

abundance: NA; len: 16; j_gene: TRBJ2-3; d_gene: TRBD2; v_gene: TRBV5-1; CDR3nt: TGCGCCAGCAGCTTGTTAGCGGGAGATGTAACAGATACGCAGTATTTT; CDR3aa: CASSLLAGDVTDTQYF
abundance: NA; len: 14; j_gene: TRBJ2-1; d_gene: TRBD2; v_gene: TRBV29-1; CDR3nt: TGCAGCGCCACGAGCGGGAGTTCCTACAATGAGCAGTTCTTC; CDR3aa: CSATSGSSYNEQFF
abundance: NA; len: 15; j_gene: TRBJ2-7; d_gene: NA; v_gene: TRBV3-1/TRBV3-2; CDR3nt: TGTGCCAGCAGCAGGACTTATACGGAATCCTACGAGCAGTACTTC; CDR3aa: CASSRTYTESYEQYF
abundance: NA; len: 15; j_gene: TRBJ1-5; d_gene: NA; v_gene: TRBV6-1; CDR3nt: TGTGCCAGCAGTGATCAGGGGCCTTCTAATCAGCCCCAGCATTTT; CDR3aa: CASSDQGPSNQPQHF
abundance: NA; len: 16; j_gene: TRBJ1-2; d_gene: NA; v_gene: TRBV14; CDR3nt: TGTGCCAGCAGCCAAGATCTTGGGGCTCGAGACTATGGCTACACCTTC; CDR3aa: CASSQDLGARDYGYTF
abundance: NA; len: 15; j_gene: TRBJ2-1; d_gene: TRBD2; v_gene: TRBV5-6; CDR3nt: TGTGCCAGCAGCCAGGAGCGGGGGGGCCGAAATGAGCAGTTCTTC; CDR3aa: CASSQERGGRNEQFF
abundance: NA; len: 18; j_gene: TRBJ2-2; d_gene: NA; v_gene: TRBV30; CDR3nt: TGTGCCTGGAGTGTAGCACGCCCGGGACACAGGAACACCGGGGAGCTGTTTTTT; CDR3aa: CAWSVARPGHRNTGELFF
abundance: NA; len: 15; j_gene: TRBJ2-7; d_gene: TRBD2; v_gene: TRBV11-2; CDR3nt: TGTGCCAGCAGCACAACTAGCGGGAGTCTGTACGAGCAGTACTTC; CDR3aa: CASSTTSGSLYEQYF
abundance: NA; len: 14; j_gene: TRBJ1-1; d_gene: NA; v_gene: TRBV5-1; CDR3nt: TGCGCCAGCAGCTTTGTACAGGGTGGGACTGAAGCTTTCTTT; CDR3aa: CASSFVQGGTEAFF
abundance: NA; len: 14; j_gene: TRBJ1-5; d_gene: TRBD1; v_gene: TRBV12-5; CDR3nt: TGTGCTAGTGGTTCTGGGACAGCCAATCAGCCCCAGCATTTT; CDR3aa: CASGSGTANQPQHF
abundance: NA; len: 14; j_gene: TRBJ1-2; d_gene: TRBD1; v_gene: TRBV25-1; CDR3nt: TGTGCCAGCAGTGAAACGGGACAGGTATATGGCTACACCTTC; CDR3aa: CASSETGQVYGYTF
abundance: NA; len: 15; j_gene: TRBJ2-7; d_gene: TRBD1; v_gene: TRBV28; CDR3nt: TGTGCCAGCAGTTTTGCCCCACAGGGGACCTACGAGCAGTACTTC; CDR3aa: CASSFAPQGTYEQYF
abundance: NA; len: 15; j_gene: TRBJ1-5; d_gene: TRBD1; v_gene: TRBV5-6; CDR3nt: TGTGCCAGCAGCAGAGGACAGGGAGCGTGGCAGCCCCAGCATTTT; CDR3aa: CASSRGQGAWQPQHF
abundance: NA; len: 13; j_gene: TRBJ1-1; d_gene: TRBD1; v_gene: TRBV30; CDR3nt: TGTGCCTGGAGTAGCCTACAGGGGCGAGAGGCTTTCTTT; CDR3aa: CAWSSLQGREAFF
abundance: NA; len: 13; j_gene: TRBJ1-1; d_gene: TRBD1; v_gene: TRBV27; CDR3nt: TGTGCCAGCAGCTCCCCGGACAGGGCTGAAGCTTTCTTT; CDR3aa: CASSSPDRAEAFF
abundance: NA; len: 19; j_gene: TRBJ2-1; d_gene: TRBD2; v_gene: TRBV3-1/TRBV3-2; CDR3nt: TGTGCCAGCAGCTCACTAATCGGGAGGACTAGCGGGATTTCGGGGGAGCAGTTCTTC; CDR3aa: CASSSLIGRTSGISGEQFF
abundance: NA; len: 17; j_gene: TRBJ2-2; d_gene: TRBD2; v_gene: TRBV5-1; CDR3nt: TGCGCCAGCAGCTTGGAGTCTAGCGGGAGGAACACCGGGGAGCTGTTTTTT; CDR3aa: CASSLESSGRNTGELFF
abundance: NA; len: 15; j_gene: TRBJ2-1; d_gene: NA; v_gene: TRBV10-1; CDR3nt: TGCGCCAGCAGCGCAAGGGGTCAGGGGGGCAATGAGCAGTTCTTC; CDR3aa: CASSARGQGGNEQFF
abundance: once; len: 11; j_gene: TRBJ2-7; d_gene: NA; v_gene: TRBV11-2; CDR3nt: TGTGCCAGCAGCTTTCAGGGCGAGCAGTACTTC; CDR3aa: CASSFQGEQYF
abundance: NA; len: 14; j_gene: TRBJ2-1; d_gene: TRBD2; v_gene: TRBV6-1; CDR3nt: TGTGCCAGCAGTGTAGCGGGGGGGGGTTCGGAGCAGTTCTTC; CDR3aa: CASSVAGGGSEQFF
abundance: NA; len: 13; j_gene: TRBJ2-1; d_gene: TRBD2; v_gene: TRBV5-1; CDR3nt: TGCGCCAGCAGCTTGGGCGGGAGAAATGAGCAGTTCTTC; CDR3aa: CASSLGGRNEQFF
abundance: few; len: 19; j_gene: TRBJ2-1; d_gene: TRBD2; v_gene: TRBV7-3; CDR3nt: TGTGCCAGCAGCTCCTTCGGGACTAGCGGGAGGGTGTCCTACAATGAGCAGTTCTTC; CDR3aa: CASSSFGTSGRVSYNEQFF
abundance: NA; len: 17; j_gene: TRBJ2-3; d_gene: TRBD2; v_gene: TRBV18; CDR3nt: TGTGCCAGCTCACTAAGCTGGCGCGGGAGTAGCACAGATACGCAGTATTTT; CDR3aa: CASSLSWRGSSTDTQYF
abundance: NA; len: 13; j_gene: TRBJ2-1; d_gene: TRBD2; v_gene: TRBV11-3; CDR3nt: TGTGCCAGCAGCGAAGGGACTAGCGGGAGACAGTTCTTC; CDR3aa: CASSEGTSGRQFF
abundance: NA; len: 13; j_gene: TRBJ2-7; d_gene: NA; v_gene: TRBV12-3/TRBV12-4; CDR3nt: TGTGCCAGCAGTTTGAGACATTTCCACGAGCAGTACTTC; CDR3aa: CASSLRHFHEQYF
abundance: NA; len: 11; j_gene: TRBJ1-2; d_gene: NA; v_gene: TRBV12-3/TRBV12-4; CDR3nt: TGTGCCAGCACCAAGGGGTATGGCTACACCTTC; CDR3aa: CASTKGYGYTF